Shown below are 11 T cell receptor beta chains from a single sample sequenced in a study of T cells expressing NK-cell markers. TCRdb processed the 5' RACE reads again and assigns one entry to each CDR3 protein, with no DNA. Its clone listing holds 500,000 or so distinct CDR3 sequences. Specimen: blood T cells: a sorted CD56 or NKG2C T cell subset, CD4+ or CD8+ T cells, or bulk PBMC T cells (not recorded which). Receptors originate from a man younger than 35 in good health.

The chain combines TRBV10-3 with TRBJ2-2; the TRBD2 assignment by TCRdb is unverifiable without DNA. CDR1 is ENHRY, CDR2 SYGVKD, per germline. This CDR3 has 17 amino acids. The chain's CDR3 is CAISDREAHANTGELFF.

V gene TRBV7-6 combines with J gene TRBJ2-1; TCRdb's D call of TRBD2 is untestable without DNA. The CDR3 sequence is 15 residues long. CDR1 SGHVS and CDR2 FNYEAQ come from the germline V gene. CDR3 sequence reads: CASSTSSVAYNEQFF.

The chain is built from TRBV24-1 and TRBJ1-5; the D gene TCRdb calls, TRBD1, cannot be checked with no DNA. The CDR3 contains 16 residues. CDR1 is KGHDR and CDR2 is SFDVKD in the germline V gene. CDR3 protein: CATSDRTGSGNQPQHF.

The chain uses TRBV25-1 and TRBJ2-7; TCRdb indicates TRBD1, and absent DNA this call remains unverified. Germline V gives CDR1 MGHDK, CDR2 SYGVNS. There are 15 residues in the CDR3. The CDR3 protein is CASSDLGLGPYEQYF.

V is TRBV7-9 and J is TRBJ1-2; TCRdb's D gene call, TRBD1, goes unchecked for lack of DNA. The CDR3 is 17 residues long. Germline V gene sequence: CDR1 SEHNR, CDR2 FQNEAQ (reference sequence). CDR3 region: CASSFDAPGQGYYGYTF.

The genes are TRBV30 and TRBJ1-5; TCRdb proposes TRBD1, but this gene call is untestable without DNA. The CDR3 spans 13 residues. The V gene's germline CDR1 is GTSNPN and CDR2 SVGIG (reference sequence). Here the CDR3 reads CAWSRQGNQPQHF.

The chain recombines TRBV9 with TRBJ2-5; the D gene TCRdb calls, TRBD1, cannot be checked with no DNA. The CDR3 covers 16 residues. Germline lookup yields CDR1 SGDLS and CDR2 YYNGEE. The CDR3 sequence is CASSESPGHPAETQYF.

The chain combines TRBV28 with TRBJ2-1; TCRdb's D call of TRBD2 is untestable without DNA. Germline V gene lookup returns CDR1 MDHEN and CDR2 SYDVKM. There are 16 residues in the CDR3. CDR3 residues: CASTTQSPGGLDEQFF.

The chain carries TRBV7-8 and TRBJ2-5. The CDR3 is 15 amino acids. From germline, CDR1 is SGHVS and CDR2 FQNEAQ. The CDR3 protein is CASSLDTFLQETQYF.

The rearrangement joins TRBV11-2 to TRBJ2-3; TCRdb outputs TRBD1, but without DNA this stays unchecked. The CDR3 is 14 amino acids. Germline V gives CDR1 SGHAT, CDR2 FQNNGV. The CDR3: CASIRTGFSDTQYF. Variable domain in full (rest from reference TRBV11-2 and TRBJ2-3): EAGVAQSPRYKIIEKRQSVAFWCNPISGHATLYWYQQILGQGPKLLIQFQNNGVVDDSQLPKDRFSAERLKGVDSTLKIQPAKLEDSAVYLCASIRTGFSDTQYFGPGTRLTVL.

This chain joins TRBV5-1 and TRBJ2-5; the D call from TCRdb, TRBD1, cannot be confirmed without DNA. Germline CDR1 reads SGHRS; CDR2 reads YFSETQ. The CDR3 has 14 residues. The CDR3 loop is CASSFNAGGETQYF. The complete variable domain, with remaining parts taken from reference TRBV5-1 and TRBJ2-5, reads KAGVTQTPRYLIKTRGQQVTLSCSPISGHRSVSWYQQTPGQGLQFLFEYFSETQRNKGNFPGRFSGRQFSNSRSEMNVSTLELGDSALYLCASSFNAGGETQYFGPGTRLLVL.